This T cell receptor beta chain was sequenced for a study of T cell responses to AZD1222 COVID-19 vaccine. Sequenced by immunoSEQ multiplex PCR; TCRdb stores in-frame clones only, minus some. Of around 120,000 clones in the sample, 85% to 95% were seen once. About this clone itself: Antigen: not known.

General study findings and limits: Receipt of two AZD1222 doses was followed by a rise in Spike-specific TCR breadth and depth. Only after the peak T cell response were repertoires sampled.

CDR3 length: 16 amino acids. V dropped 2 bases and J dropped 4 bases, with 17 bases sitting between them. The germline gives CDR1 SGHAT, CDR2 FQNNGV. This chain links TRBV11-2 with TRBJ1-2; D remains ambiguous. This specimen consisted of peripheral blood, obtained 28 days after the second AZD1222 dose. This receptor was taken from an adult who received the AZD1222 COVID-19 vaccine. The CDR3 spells CASSLSSGSSGYGYTF. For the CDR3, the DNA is TGTGCCAGCAGCTTATCCTCGGGCAGTTCCGGCTATGGCTACACCTTC.